The following is a T cell receptor beta chain sequence with its context. This sample also contains other DNA sequences that code for the same CDR3. This sample was included in a study of blood T cell repertoires in COVID-19. Study-level background: Collection of acute and convalescent COVID-19 samples took place in the United States, Italy and Spain. T cells, B-cell-depleted T cells, or PBMCs supplied cDNA or gDNA.

In germline, CDR1 is SGHRS, CDR2 YFSETQ. Germline trimming cut 4 bases from V and 1 base from J; bases unmatched to any gene: 5. The CDR3 sequence is 15 residues long. As originally analysed: Reference gene primer amplification yielded estimated nucleated cell counts. The data were produced by immunoSEQ multiplex PCR, yet TCRdb's version contains in-frame clones alone and is incomplete. The DNA was the basis for D and trimming; V, J and clone size are from that table. The data show around 120,000 clones, 85% to 90% seen once. Material for sequencing was peripheral blood. The chain is built from TRBV5-1 and TRBJ2-3; 8 nucleotides match TRBD1. This sequence originates from a woman aged 45-60 years with active or convalescent COVID-19. CDR3 loop: CASSLGQGGTDTQYF. For the CDR3, the DNA is TGCGCCAGCAGCCTAGGACAGGGAGGCACAGATACGCAGTATTTT.